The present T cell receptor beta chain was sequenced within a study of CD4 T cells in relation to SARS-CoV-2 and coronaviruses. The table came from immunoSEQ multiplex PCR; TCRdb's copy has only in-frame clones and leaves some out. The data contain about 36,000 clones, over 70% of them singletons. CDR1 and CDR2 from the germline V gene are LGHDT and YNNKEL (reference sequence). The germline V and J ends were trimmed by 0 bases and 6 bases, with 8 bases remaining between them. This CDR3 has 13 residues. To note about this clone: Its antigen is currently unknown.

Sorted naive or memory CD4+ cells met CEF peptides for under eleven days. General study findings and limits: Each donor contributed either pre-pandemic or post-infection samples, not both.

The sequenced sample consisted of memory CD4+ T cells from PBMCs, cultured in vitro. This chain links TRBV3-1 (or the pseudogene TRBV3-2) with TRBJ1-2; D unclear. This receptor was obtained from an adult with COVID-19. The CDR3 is CASSQDRGNGYTF. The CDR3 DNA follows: TGTGCCAGCAGCCAAGATCGGGGAAATGGCTACACCTTC.